The clone carrying this T cell receptor (beta chain) was counted a few times. The authors' processing: It was from reference gene primer amplification that nucleated cell counts were estimated. Data came from immunoSEQ multiplex PCR; TCRdb stores just in-frame clones and leaves some out. V, J and clone size are those of that table, while D and trimming were read from the DNA. The sample has roughly 310,000 clones, roughly 90% seen once. The entry originates in a study of blood T cell repertoires in COVID-19. Across the whole study: Nucleic acid was either cDNA or gDNA, and it came from T cells, B-cell-depleted T cells, or PBMCs.

Trimming pared 0 bases from V and 0 bases from J, leaving 8 bases between. CDR3 size: 15 residues. Germline values: CDR1 ENHRY, CDR2 SYGVKD. The V call is TRBV10-3, the J call TRBJ1-1, with D possibly being TRBD1 (5 bases). This receptor was identified in a woman between 50 and 59 years old with active or convalescent COVID-19. Sequenced material: peripheral blood. CDR3 in amino acids: CAISESTDMNTEAFF. The CDR3 DNA reads TGTGCCATCAGTGAGTCGACAGATATGAACACTGAAGCTTTCTTT.